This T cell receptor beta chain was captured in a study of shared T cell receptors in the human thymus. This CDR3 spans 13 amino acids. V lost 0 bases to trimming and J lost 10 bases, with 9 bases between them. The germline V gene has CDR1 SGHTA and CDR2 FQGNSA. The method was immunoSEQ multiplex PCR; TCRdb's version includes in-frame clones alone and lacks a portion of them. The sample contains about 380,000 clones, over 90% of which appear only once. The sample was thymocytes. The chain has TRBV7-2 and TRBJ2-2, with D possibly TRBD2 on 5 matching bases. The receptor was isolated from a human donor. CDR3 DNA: TGTGCCAGCAGCTTAGCCGGCGGGCAGGAGCTGTTTTTT. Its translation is CASSLAGGQELFF.